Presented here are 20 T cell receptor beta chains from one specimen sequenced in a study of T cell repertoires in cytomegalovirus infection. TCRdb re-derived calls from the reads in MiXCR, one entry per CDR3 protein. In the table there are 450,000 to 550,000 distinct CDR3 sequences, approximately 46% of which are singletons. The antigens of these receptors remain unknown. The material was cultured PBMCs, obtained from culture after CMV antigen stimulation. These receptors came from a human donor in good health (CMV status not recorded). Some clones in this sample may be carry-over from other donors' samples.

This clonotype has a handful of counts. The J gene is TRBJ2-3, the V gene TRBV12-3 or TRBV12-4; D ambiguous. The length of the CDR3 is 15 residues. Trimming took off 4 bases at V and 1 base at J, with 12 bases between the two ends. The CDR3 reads CASSYRHPGTDTQYF. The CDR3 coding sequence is TGTGCCAGCAGTTATAGGCACCCCGGCACAGATACGCAGTATTTT.

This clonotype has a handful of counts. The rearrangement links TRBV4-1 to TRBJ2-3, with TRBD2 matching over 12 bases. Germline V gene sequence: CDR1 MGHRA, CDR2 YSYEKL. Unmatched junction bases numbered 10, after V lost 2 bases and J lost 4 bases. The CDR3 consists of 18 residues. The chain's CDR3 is CASSQKDPTSGRPDTQYF. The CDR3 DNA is TGCGCCAGCAGCCAAAAGGACCCGACTAGCGGGAGACCAGATACGCAGTATTTT.

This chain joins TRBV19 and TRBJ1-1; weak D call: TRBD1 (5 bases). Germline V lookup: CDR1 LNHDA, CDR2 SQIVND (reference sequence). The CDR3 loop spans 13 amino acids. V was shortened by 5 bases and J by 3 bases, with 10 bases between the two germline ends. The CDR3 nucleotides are TGTGCCAGTAGTCTTGACAGCTACACTGAAGCTTTCTTT. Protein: CASSLDSYTEAFF.

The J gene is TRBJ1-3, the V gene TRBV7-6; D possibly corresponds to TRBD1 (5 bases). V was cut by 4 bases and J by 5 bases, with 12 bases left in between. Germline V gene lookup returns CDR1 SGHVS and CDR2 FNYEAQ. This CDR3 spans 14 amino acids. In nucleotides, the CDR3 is TGTGCCAGCAGCTCGGGGCGCAGGAGAAACACCATATATTTT. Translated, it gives CASSSGRRRNTIYF.

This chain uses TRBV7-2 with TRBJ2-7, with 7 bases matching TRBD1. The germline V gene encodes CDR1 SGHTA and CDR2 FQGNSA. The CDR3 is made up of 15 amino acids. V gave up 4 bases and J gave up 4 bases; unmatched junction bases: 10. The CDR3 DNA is TGTGCCAGCAGCTCCCACCCAGGGGGTTTGTACGAGCAGTACTTC. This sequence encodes CASSSHPGGLYEQYF. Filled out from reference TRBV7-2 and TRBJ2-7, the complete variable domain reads GAGVSQSPSNKVTEKGKDVELRCDPISGHTALYWYRQSLGQGLEFLIYFQGNSAPDKSGLPSDRFSAERTGGSVSTLTIQRTQQEDSAVYLCASSSHPGGLYEQYFGPGTRLTVT.

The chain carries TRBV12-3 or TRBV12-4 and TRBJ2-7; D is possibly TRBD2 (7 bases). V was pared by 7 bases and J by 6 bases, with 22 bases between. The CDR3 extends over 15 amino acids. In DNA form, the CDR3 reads TGTGCCAGCACGTGGGGGGGGGCGAAGGGTCGCGAGCAGTACTTC. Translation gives CASTWGGAKGREQYF.

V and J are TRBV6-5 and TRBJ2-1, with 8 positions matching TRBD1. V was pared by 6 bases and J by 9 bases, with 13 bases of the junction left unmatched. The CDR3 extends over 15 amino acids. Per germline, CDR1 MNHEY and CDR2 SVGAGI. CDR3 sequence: CASSRGTGPRSEQFF. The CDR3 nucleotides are TGTGCCAGCAGCCGCGGGACAGGTCCCCGAAGTGAGCAGTTCTTC.

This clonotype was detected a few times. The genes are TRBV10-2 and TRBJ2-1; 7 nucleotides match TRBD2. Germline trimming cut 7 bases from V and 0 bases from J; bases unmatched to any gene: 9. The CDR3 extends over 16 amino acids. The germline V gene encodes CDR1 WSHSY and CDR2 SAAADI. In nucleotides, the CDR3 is TGCGCCAGCAACGCGGAGCGGGACTTCTCCTACAATGAGCAGTTCTTC. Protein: CASNAERDFSYNEQFF.

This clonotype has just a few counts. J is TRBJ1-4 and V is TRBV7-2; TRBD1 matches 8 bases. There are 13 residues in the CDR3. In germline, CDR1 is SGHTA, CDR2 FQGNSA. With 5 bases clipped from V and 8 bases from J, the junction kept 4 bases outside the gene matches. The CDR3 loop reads CASSQDRVEKLFF. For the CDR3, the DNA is TGTGCCAGCAGCCAGGACAGGGTAGAAAAACTGTTTTTT.

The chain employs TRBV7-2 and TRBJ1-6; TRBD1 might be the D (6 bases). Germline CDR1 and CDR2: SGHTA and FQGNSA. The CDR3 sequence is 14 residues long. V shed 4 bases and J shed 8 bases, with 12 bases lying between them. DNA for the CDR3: TGTGCCAGCAGCTACCGAGGACAGTATTCACCCCTCCACTTT. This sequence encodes CASSYRGQYSPLHF.

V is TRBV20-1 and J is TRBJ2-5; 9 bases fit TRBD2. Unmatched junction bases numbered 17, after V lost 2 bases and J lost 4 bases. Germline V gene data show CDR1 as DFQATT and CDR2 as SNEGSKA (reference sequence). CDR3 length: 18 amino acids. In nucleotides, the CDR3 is TGCAGTGCTAGACACATCCGAGGGGGCGGGGGGGCGTCAGAGACCCAGTACTTC. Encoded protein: CSARHIRGGGGASETQYF.

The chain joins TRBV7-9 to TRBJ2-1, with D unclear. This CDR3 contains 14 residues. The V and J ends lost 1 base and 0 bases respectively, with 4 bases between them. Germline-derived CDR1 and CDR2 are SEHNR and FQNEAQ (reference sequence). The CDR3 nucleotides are TGTGCCAGCAGCTTAGATTTCTCCTACAATGAGCAGTTCTTC. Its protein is CASSLDFSYNEQFF.

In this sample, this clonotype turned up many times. CDR3: CASSSRPGGDSPLHF. The CDR3 region has the DNA TGTGCCAGCAGCTCCCGACCAGGGGGCGATTCACCCCTCCACTTT. This chain links TRBV7-6 with TRBJ1-6; 8 bases fit TRBD1. CDR1 is SGHVS and CDR2 is FNYEAQ in the germline V gene. V lost 4 bases and J lost 8; bases outside the gene matches: 7. The CDR3 sequence is 15 residues long.

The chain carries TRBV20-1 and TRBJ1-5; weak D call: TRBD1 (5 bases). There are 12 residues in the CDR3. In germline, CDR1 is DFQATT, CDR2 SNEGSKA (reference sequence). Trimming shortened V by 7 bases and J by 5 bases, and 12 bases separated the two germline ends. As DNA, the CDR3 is TGCAGTGTTGGAAGGGGTGATCAGCCCCAGCATTTT. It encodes CSVGRGDQPQHF.

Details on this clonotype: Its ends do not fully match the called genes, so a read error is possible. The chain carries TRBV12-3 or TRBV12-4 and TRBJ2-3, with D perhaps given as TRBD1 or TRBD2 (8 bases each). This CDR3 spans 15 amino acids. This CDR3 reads CASSIAGQGTDTQYF. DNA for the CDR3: TGTGCCAGCAGTATAGCGGGACAGGGCACAGATACGCAGTATTTT.

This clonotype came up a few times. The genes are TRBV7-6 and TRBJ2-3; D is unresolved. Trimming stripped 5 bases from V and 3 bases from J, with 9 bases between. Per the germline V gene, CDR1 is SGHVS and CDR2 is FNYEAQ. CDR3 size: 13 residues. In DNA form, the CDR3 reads TGTGCCAGCAGCCCTATGGGAACAGATACGCAGTATTTT. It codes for CASSPMGTDTQYF.

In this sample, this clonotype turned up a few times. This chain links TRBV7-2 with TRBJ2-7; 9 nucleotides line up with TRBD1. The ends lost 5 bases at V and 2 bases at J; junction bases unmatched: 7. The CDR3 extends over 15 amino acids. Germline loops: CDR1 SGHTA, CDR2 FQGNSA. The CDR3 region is CASSRGQGRPYEQYF. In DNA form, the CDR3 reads TGTGCCAGCAGCCGAGGACAGGGGAGGCCCTACGAGCAGTACTTC.

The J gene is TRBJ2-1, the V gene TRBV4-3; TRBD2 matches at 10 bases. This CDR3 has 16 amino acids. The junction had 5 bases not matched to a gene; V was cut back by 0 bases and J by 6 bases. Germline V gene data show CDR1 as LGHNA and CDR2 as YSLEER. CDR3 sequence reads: CASSQDLTSGTNEQFF. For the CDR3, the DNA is TGCGCCAGCAGCCAAGATCTTACTAGCGGGACCAATGAGCAGTTCTTC.

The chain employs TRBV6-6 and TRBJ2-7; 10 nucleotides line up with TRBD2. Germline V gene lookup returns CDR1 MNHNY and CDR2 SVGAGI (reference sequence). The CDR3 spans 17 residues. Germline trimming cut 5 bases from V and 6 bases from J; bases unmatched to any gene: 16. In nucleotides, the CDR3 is TGTGCCAGCAGTCCCCGGCTAGCGGGGGACGTCCACGGCGAGCAGTACTTC. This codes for CASSPRLAGDVHGEQYF.

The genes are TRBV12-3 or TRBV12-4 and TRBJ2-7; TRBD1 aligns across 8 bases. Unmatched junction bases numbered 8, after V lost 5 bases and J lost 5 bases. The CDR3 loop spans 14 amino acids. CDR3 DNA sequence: TGTGCCAGCAGTAAAAGGACAGGGTGGCACGAGCAGTACTTC. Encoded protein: CASSKRTGWHEQYF.